Listed below are T cell receptor beta chains from one sample, sequenced in a study of regulatory T cells in long-lasting Graves disease. TCRdb ran MiXCR on the multiplex PCR reads and lists one entry per CDR3 protein. This table holds a few hundred thousand distinct CDR3 sequences, roughly 18% found once. A further study also used this sample, focusing on T cells in Graves' hyperthyroidism and ophthalmopathy.

The specimen was peripheral blood mononuclear cells (PBMCs), collected at new diagnosis, from a patient treated with antithyroid drugs. Receptors originate from a woman aged 25 to 39 with Graves disease. CDR3s include the opening cysteine and the closing phenylalanine or tryptophan. D genes are given only for firm matches. Clone size is given for some rows only: seen once, a few or many times, or a class if the clone is expanded.

J: TRBJ1-6; size: -; V: TRBV19; length: 15; D: TRBD1; DNA: TGTGCCAGTACAACCTTGGACAGGGGGAATTCACCCCTCCACTTT; CDR3: CASTTLDRGNSPLHF
J: TRBJ2-5; size: many; V: TRBV18; length: 16; D: TRBD1; DNA: TGTGCCAGCTCACCCTTCGACAGGGGGAGGAAAGAGACCCAGTACTTC; CDR3: CASSPFDRGRKETQYF
J: TRBJ1-1; size: many; V: TRBV3-1; length: 18; D: -; DNA: TGTGCCAGCAGCCAACAAAAGTCGGGAAGGGGCCTCGCCACTGAAGCTTTCTTT; CDR3: CASSQQKSGRGLATEAFF
J: TRBJ2-1; size: many; V: TRBV20-1; length: 13; D: -; DNA: TGCAGTGCTACTACCGGGGAGGGGGCATCGCAGTTCTTC; CDR3: CSATTGEGASQFF
J: TRBJ2-5; size: many; V: TRBV5-1; length: 15; D: TRBD2; DNA: TGCGCCAGCAGTTCGAAGCTAGCGGGGGAAGAGACCCAGTACTTC; CDR3: CASSSKLAGEETQYF
J: TRBJ2-5; size: once; V: TRBV6-1; length: 17; D: TRBD2; DNA: TGTGCCAGCAGGGGACTAGCGGGGGGGCCGAAGGAAGAGACCCAGTACTTC; CDR3: CASRGLAGGPKEETQYF
J: TRBJ1-1; size: many; V: TRBV7-8; length: 12; D: TRBD1; DNA: TGTGCCAGCGGGACAGGGGGAACTGAAGCTTTCTTT; CDR3: CASGTGGTEAFF
J: TRBJ2-3; size: -; V: TRBV9; length: 14; D: TRBD2; DNA: TGTGCCAGCAGCGCGCCGGGACTAGAGGGTACGCAGTATTTT; CDR3: CASSAPGLEGTQYF
J: TRBJ1-2; size: many; V: TRBV20-1; length: 15; D: -; DNA: TGCAGTGCTCCCGCGGGGAGCCTTATTAACTATGGCTACACCTTC; CDR3: CSAPAGSLINYGYTF
J: TRBJ2-3; size: many; V: TRBV7-2; length: 15; D: -; DNA: TGTGCCAGCAGCTTAGATGGAGGGCGCCCAGATACGCAGTATTTT; CDR3: CASSLDGGRPDTQYF
J: TRBJ2-7; size: many; V: TRBV5-1; length: 14; D: -; DNA: TGCGCCAGCAGCTTGGAGCTCCTAGCCTACGAGCAGTACTTC; CDR3: CASSLELLAYEQYF
J: TRBJ1-2; size: -; V: TRBV9; length: 16; D: TRBD1; DNA: TGTGCCAGCAGCGTTTATTTCGAGGGGGCTGGCTATGGCTACACCTTC; CDR3: CASSVYFEGAGYGYTF
J: TRBJ2-1; size: many; V: TRBV4-2; length: 13; D: -; DNA: TGTGCCAGCAGCCAAACGACAGACAATGAGCAGTTCTTC; CDR3: CASSQTTDNEQFF
J: TRBJ1-1; size: many; V: TRBV18; length: 13; D: -; DNA: TGTGCCAGCTCGCCTGGACACAACACTGAAGCTTTCTTT; CDR3: CASSPGHNTEAFF
J: TRBJ1-1; size: many; V: TRBV4-1; length: 16; D: -; DNA: TGCGCCAGCAGCCCGACCGGGCAGGCCTCTTACACTGAAGCTTTCTTT; CDR3: CASSPTGQASYTEAFF
J: TRBJ2-1; size: many; V: TRBV20-1; length: 14; D: TRBD2; DNA: TGCAGTGCTTCACTAGCGGGGGGCTACAATGAGCAGTTCTTC; CDR3: CSASLAGGYNEQFF
J: TRBJ2-1; size: -; V: TRBV5-4; length: 15; D: TRBD1; DNA: TGTGCCAGCAGTAGGGACCCGACAGGGTTCAATGAGCAGTTCTTC; CDR3: CASSRDPTGFNEQFF